Presented here are 5 T cell receptor beta chains from one specimen sequenced in a study of long-term antiretroviral therapy in people with HIV. With survey level as its setting, the immunoSEQ assay was v3.0. Assay: immunoSEQ multiplex PCR; the TCRdb copy retains only in-frame clones and omits some. The sample contains tens of thousands of clones, 70% to 85% of which appear only once. Sample: unsorted PBMCs, taken 0.1 years before starting antiretroviral therapy. These receptors were taken from a man aged 18 to 29 with HIV.

This clone was observed once. The chain is built from TRBV11-3 and TRBJ2-1; 7 bases match TRBD2. CDR1 and CDR2 (germline): SGHNT, YENEEA. The ends lost 4 bases at V and 7 bases at J; junction bases unmatched: 1. This CDR3 has 12 residues. The CDR3 region has the DNA TGTGCCAGCAGCTCCGGGGGGAATGAGCAGTTCTTC. It translates to CASSSGGNEQFF. Filled out from reference TRBV11-3 and TRBJ2-1, the complete variable domain reads EAGVVQSPRYKIIEKKQPVAFWCNPISGHNTLYWYLQNLGQGPELLIRYENEEAVDDSQLPKDRFSAERLKGVDSTLKIQPAELGDSAVYLCASSSGGNEQFFGPGTRLTVL.

This clone appeared a few times. The CDR3: CASSDRQGTSRNYGYTF. The CDR3 region has the DNA TGTGCCAGCAGCGACAGACAAGGCACGTCACGTAACTATGGCTACACCTTC. J is TRBJ1-2 and V is TRBV7-2, with TRBD1 as a possible D gene (5 bases). Per germline, CDR1 SGHTA and CDR2 FQGNSA. The CDR3 contains 17 residues. V lost 5 bases to trimming and J lost 1 base, with 20 bases between them.

The chain is built from TRBV7-6 and TRBJ2-3; 10 bases are shared with TRBD2. V shed 2 bases, J shed 2 bases, and the junction held 1 base outside the gene matches. Germline V lookup: CDR1 SGHVS, CDR2 FNYEAQ. The CDR3 covers 15 residues. The CDR3 region is CASSLSGRATDTQYF. In DNA form, the CDR3 reads TGTGCCAGCAGCTTAAGCGGGAGGGCCACAGATACGCAGTATTTT.

This chain uses TRBV4-1 with TRBJ2-1, with 9 bases that match TRBD1. Unmatched junction bases numbered 9, after V lost 4 bases and J lost 8 bases. CDR1 MGHRA and CDR2 YSYEKL come from the germline V gene. The CDR3 covers 15 residues. The CDR3 DNA is TGCGCCAGCAGCCGAACACAGGGGGCTTACGATGAGCAGTTCTTC. Translated, it gives CASSRTQGAYDEQFF.

The rearrangement uses TRBV27 and TRBJ1-3, with D possibly matching TRBD1 (6 bases). The CDR3 has 15 residues. The germline gives CDR1 MNHEY, CDR2 SMNVEV (reference sequence). Trimming left V 6 bases short and J 0 bases short, with 12 bases between. This CDR3 reads CASRLTGSSGNTIYF. CDR3 sequence (DNA): TGTGCCAGCAGGCTTACAGGGTCCTCTGGAAACACCATATATTTT.